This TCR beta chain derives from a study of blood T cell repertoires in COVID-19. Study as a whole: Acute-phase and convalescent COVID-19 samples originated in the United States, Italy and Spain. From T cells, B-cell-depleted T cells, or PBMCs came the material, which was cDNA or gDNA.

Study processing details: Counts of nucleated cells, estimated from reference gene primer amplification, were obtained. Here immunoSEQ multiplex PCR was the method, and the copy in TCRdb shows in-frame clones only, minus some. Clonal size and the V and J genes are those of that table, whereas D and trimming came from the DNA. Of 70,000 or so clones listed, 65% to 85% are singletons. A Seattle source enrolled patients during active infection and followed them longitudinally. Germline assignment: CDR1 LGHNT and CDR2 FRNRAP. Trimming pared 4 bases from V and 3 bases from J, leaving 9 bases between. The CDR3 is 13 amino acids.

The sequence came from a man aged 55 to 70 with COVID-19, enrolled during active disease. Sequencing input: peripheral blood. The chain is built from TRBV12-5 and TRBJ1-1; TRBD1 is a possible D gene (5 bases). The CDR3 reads CASGWGVDTEAFF. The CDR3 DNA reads TGTGCTAGTGGTTGGGGGGTGGACACTGAAGCTTTCTTT.